This TCR beta chain was recorded in a study of Graves' ophthalmopathy and Graves' hyperthyroidism. Study in general: The term stable hyperthyroidism indicated an absence of ophthalmopathy within 18 months of follow-up.

On this clonotype itself: Its antigen is not identified.

Whole-study results and caveats: The study's model predicted ophthalmopathy progression at 65% to 71% sensitivity and 72% to 85% specificity. Appearing in blood as well were most expanded thyroid clonotypes above 0.001 frequency.

This CDR3 contains 12 residues. Germline V gene sequence: CDR1 SGHTA, CDR2 FQGNSA. V lost 1 base and J 9 bases, leaving 9 bases between the germline ends. Amplification from RNA transcripts yielded the TCR beta CDR3 regions. Following a first-round RT-PCR that used HTBI primers, a second-round multiplex PCR was carried out. TCRdb independently ran MiXCR on the multiplex PCR reads; one entry per CDR3 protein. Among approximately 540,000 distinct CDR3 sequences, 35% to 45% were seen once, and the ten largest hold about 4%. The sequence was collected from an adult man with Graves' hyperthyroidism. Material: peripheral blood or thyroid tissue (not recorded which). The genes are TRBV7-2 and TRBJ2-5, with a tentative D call TRBD2 (6 bases). This CDR3 is CASSLEPGAQYF. The CDR3 region has the DNA TGTGCCAGCAGCTTAGAGCCGGGGGCCCAGTACTTC.